The T cell receptor beta chain described here comes from a study of blood T cell repertoires in COVID-19. This CDR3 comprises 16 residues. Looked up from germline, CDR1 is SGHNT and CDR2 is YYREEE (reference sequence). Trimming removed 5 bases from V and 4 bases from J, with 19 bases in between. Here immunoSEQ multiplex PCR was the method, and the copy in TCRdb shows in-frame clones only, minus some. The top ten clones hold about 1.1% of a sample with fewer than 250,000 clones, approximately 86% of them seen once. The clonotype comes from a man aged 25 to 45 with acute or convalescent COVID-19. The chain carries TRBV5-4 and TRBJ2-1, with D possibly TRBD1 on 6 matching bases. Sequencing input: peripheral blood. CDR3 loop: CASSPHVAGAYNEQFF. The CDR3 coding sequence is TGTGCCAGCAGTCCCCACGTAGCAGGGGCATACAATGAGCAGTTCTTC.